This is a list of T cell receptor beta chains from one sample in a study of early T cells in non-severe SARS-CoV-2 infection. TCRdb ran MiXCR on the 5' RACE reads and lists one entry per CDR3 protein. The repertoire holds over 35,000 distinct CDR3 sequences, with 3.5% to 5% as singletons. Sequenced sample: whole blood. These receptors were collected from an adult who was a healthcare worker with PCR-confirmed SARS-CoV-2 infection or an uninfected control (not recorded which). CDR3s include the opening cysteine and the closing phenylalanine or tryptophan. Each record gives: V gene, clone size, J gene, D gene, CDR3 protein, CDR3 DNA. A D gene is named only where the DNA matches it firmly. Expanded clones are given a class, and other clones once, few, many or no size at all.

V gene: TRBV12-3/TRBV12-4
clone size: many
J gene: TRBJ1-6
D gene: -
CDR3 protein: CASSFAGSNSPLHF
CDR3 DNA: TGTGCCAGCAGCTTCGCAGGGTCCAATTCACCCCTCCACTTT

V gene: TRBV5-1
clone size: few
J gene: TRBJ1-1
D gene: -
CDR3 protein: CASSLTVSAEAFF
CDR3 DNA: TGCGCCAGCAGCCTGACAGTCTCGGCTGAAGCTTTCTTT

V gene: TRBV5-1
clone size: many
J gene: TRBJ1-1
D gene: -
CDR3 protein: CASSPGGRNTEAFF
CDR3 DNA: TGCGCCAGCAGCCCCGGCGGACGAAACACTGAAGCTTTCTTT

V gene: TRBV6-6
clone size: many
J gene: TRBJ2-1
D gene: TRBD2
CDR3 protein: CASTWRTSGRDEQFF
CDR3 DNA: TGTGCCAGCACCTGGCGGACTAGCGGTCGGGATGAGCAGTTCTTC

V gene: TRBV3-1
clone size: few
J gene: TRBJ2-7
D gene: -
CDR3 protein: CASSHALSGGFEQYF
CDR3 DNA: TGTGCCAGCAGCCACGCCCTTTCTGGTGGGTTCGAGCAGTACTTC

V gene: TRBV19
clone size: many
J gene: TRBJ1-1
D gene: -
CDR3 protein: CASLPGHAAGAFF
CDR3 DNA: TGTGCCAGTCTCCCCGGGCACGCCGCTGGAGCTTTCTTT

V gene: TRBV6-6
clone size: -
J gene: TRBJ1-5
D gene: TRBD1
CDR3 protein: CASSYRIRDRGLLYSNQPQHF
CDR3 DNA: TGTGCCAGCAGTTATCGGATCCGGGACAGGGGGCTTCTTTATAGCAATCAGCCCCAGCATTTT

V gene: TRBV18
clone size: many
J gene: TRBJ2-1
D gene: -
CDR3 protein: CASSLGPREQFF
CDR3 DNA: TGTGCCAGCTCGCTCGGCCCCCGTGAGCAGTTCTTC

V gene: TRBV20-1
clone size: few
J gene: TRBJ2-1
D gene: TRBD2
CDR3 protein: CSASELAGRNNEQFF
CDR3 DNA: TGCAGTGCTAGCGAGCTAGCGGGGAGGAACAATGAGCAGTTCTTC

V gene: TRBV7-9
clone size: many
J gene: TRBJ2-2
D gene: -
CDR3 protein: CASSLGTPTGELFF
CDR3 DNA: TGTGCCAGCAGCTTAGGGACACCCACCGGGGAGCTGTTTTTT

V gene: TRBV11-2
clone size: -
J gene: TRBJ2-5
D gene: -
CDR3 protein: CASSPTSIRQVQETQYF
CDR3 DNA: TGTGCCAGCAGCCCGACCTCGATACGACAAGTTCAAGAGACCCAGTACTTC

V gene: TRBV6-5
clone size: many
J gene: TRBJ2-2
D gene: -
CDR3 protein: CASSRGSTGELFF
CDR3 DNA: TGTGCCAGCAGCAGGGGTTCGACCGGGGAGCTGTTTTTT

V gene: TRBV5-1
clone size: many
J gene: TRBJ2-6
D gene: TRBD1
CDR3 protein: CASSPEAIGGLGSGANVLTF
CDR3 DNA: TGCGCCAGCAGCCCGGAGGCCATAGGGGGCCTGGGCTCTGGGGCCAACGTCCTGACTTTC

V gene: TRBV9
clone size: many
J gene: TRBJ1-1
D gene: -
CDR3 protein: CASSAGGTEAFF
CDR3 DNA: TGTGCCAGCAGCGCGGGGGGGACTGAAGCTTTCTTT

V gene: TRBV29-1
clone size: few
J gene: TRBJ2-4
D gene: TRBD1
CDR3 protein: CSVGYRGLNIQYF
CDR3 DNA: TGCAGCGTTGGCTACAGGGGGTTAAACATTCAGTACTTC

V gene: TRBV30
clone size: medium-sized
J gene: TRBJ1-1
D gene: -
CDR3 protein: CAWTNNMNTEAFF
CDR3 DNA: TGTGCCTGGACGAACAACATGAACACTGAAGCTTTCTTT

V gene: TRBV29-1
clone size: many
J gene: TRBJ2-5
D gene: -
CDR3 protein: CSVGTPQETQYF
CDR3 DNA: TGCAGCGTAGGGACTCCGCAAGAGACCCAGTACTTC

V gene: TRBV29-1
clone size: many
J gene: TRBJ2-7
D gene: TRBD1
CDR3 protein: CSALIPGQDVEQYF
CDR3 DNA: TGCAGTGCTCTGATACCGGGACAGGATGTCGAGCAGTACTTC

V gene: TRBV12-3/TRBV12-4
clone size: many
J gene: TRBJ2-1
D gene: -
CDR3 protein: CASSLGGNEQFF
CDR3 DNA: TGTGCCAGCAGTTTGGGTGGGAATGAGCAGTTCTTC

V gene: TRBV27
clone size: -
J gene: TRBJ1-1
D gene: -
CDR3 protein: CASSPGHWTSEAFF
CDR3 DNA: TGTGCCAGCAGTCCGGGACACTGGACCAGTGAAGCTTTCTTT

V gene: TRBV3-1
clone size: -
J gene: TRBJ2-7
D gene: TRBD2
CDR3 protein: CASGTTTYEQYF
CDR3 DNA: TGTGCCAGCGGGACTACCACCTACGAGCAGTACTTC

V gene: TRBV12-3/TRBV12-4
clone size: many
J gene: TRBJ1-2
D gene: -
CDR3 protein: CASSSRDTGYTF
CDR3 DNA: TGTGCCAGCAGTTCCCGGGACACCGGCTACACCTTC

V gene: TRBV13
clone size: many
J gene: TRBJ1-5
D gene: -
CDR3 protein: CASSTSRDFNQPQHF
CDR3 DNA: TGTGCCAGCAGCACTAGTAGGGACTTTAATCAGCCCCAGCATTTT

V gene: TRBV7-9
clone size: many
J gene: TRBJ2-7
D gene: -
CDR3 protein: CASRGGPGEQYF
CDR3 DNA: TGTGCCAGCAGGGGGGGGCCGGGAGAGCAGTACTTC

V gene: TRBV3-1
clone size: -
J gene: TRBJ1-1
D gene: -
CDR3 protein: CASSQEVQGNEAFF
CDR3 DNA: TGTGCCAGCAGCCAAGAGGTCCAGGGCAATGAAGCTTTCTTT

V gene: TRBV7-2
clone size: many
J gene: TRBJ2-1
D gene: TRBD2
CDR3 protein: CASSSGGTSGTEQFF
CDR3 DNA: TGTGCCAGCAGCTCCGGCGGGACTAGCGGGACAGAGCAGTTCTTC

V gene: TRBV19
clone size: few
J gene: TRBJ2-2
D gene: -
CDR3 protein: CASSTGLAGELFF
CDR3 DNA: TGTGCCAGTAGTACCGGACTGGCCGGGGAGCTGTTTTTT

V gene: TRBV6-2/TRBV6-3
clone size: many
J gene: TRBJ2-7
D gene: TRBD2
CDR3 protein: CASRTSGLAYEQYF
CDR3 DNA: TGTGCCAGCAGGACTAGCGGTCTCGCCTACGAGCAGTACTTC

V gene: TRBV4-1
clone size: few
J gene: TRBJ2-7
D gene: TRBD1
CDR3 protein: CASSQEGTVIHF
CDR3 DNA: TGCGCCAGCAGCCAAGAAGGGACAGTTATCCACTTC

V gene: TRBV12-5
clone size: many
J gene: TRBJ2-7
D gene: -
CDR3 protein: CASGLVPASYEQYF
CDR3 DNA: TGTGCTAGTGGTTTGGTACCAGCTTCCTACGAGCAGTACTTC

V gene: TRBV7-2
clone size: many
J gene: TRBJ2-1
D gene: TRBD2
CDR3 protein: CASSLREIGTIYNEQFF
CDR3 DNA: TGTGCCAGCAGCTTAAGGGAAATAGGGACTATTTACAATGAGCAGTTCTTC

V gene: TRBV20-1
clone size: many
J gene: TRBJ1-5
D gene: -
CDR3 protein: CSARDSGQPQHF
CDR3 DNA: TGCAGTGCTAGGGACAGTGGGCAGCCCCAGCATTTT

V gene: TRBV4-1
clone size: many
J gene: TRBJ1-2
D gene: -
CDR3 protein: CASSPEGQSYGYTF
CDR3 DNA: TGCGCCAGCAGCCCAGAAGGGCAAAGCTATGGCTACACCTTC

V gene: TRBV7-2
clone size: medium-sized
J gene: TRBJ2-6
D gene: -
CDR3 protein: CASRESGANVLTF
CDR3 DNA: TGTGCCAGCAGGGAGTCTGGGGCCAACGTCCTGACTTTC

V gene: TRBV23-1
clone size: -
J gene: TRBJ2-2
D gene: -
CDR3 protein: CASSQSVPRTRYVGGELFF
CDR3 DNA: TGCGCCAGCAGTCAATCGGTCCCGAGGACTCGTTATGTGGGCGGGGAGCTGTTTTTT

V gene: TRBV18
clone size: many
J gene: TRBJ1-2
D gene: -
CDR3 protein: CASSRSKEDYGYTF
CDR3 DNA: TGTGCCAGCTCAAGGTCGAAGGAAGACTATGGCTACACCTTC

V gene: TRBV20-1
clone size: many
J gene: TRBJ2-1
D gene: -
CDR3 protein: CSASLGLRSYNEQFF
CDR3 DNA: TGCAGTGCTAGCCTGGGGCTGAGATCCTACAATGAGCAGTTCTTC

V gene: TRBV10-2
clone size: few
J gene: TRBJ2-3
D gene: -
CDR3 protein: CASWATDTQYF
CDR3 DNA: TGCGCCAGCTGGGCAACAGATACGCAGTATTTT

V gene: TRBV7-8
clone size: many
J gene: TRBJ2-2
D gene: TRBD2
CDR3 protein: CASSPLAGASNTGELFF
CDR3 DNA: TGTGCCAGCAGCCCATTAGCGGGGGCCTCGAACACCGGGGAGCTGTTTTTT

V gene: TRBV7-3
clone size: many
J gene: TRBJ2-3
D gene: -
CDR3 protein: CASSFQGADTQYF
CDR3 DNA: TGTGCCAGCAGCTTTCAAGGGGCAGATACGCAGTATTTT

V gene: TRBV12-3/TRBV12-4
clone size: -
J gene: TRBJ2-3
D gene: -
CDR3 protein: CASSRRAATDTQYF
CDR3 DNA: TGTGCCAGCAGCCGTCGGGCAGCCACAGATACGCAGTATTTT

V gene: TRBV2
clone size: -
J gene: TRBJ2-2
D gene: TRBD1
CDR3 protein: CASSVRDSTGVLFF
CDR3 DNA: TGTGCCAGCAGTGTCCGGGACAGCACCGGGGTGCTGTTTTTT

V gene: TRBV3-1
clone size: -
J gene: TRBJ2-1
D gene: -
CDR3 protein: CASSQGPQSIHNEQFF
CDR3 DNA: TGTGCCAGCAGCCAAGGCCCCCAGTCCATCCACAATGAGCAGTTCTTC

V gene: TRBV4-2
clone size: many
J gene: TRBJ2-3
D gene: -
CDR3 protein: CASSPPASLLSTDTQYF
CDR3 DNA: TGTGCCAGCAGCCCCCCCGCATCCCTTCTTAGCACAGATACGCAGTATTTT

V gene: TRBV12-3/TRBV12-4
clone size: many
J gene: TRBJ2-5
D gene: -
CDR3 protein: CASSSPTEGKETQYF
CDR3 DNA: TGTGCCAGCAGTTCGCCTACAGAGGGTAAAGAGACCCAGTACTTC

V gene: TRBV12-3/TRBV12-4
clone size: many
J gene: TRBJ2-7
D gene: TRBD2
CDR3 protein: CASSAGGGAYEQYF
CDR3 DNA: TGTGCCAGCAGCGCGGGGGGTGGTGCCTACGAGCAGTACTTC

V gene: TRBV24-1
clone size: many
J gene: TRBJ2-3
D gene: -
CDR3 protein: CATSSEGDTQYF
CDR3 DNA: TGTGCCACCAGTTCGGAAGGAGATACGCAGTATTTT

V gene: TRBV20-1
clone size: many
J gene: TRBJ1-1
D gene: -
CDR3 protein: CSASRWKVTNTEAFF
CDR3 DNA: TGCAGTGCATCCCGCTGGAAGGTTACGAACACTGAAGCTTTCTTT

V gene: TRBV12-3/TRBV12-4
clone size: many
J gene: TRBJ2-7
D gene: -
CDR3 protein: CASSRATHAYEQYF
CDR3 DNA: TGTGCCAGCAGCCGTGCGACCCACGCCTACGAGCAGTACTTC

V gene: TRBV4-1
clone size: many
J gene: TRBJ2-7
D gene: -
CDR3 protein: CASSQASGAVSYEQYF
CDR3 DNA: TGCGCCAGCAGCCAAGCATCCGGGGCAGTCTCCTACGAGCAGTACTTC

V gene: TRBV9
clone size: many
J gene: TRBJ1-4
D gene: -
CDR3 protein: CASSPNSGGVGEKLFF
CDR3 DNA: TGTGCCAGCAGCCCCAATAGCGGCGGGGTTGGCGAAAAACTGTTTTTT

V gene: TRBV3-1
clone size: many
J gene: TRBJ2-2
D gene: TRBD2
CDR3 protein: CASRHTGTSGRGGELFF
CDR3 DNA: TGTGCCAGCAGACATACCGGGACTAGCGGGCGCGGCGGGGAGCTGTTTTTT

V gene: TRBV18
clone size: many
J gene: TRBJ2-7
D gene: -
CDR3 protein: CASSSGGGSNEQYF
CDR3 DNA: TGTGCCAGCTCATCAGGAGGGGGCAGCAACGAGCAGTACTTC